This is a list of T cell receptor beta chains from one sample in a study of cytomegalovirus exposure and HLA in healthy donors. Profiled with immunoSEQ multiplex PCR; TCRdb holds only in-frame clones, not every one. The sample yields some 140,000 clones, 76% seen once. The material sequenced was PBMCs. Receptor source: a middle-aged man in good health and CMV-seronegative. Both conserved end residues are part of each CDR3. The order of the fields is J gene, V gene, clone size, D gene, CDR3 DNA, CDR3 protein. The D gene is left open where the match is weak. Clone size is stated in some rows and not others, as once, few, many or a class when expanded.

J gene: TRBJ2-7
V gene: TRBV5-6
clone size: few
D gene: .
CDR3 DNA: TGTGCCAGCAGCTTCGGGGGTTGGAGCCACGAGCAGTACTTC
CDR3 protein: CASSFGGWSHEQYF

J gene: TRBJ1-1
V gene: TRBV2
clone size: once
D gene: .
CDR3 DNA: TGTGCCAGCAGGTTTAAACAGGGCCGAATCACTGAAGCTTTCTTT
CDR3 protein: CASRFKQGRITEAFF

J gene: TRBJ1-2
V gene: TRBV5-1
clone size: .
D gene: .
CDR3 DNA: TGCGCCAGCAGCTTGGACACCAACTATGGCTACACCTTC
CDR3 protein: CASSLDTNYGYTF

J gene: TRBJ1-3
V gene: TRBV4-1
clone size: .
D gene: .
CDR3 DNA: TGCGCCAGCAGCCCTACAAGCGACACCATATATTTT
CDR3 protein: CASSPTSDTIYF

J gene: TRBJ1-1
V gene: TRBV19
clone size: .
D gene: TRBD1
CDR3 DNA: TGTGCCAGTCATAGGACAGGGACGAACACTGAAGCTTTCTTT
CDR3 protein: CASHRTGTNTEAFF

J gene: TRBJ1-5
V gene: TRBV2
clone size: .
D gene: .
CDR3 DNA: TGTGCCAGCAGGGGAGGGGTGGGCAATCAGCCCCAGCATTTT
CDR3 protein: CASRGGVGNQPQHF

J gene: TRBJ1-4
V gene: TRBV7-9
clone size: medium-sized
D gene: .
CDR3 DNA: TGTGCCAGCAGCTTAGGGACCTCCGGGGAACTGTTTTTT
CDR3 protein: CASSLGTSGELFF

J gene: TRBJ1-5
V gene: TRBV2
clone size: .
D gene: .
CDR3 DNA: TGTGCCAGCAGTTTAAACTCCCAGGAGCCCCAGCATTTT
CDR3 protein: CASSLNSQEPQHF

J gene: TRBJ1-4
V gene: TRBV4-3
clone size: .
D gene: .
CDR3 DNA: TGCGCCAGCAGCCAAGGCAATTTTCAGGGCTTTCACGAAAAACTGTTTTTT
CDR3 protein: CASSQGNFQGFHEKLFF

J gene: TRBJ2-5
V gene: TRBV13
clone size: .
D gene: TRBD2
CDR3 DNA: TGTGCCAGCAGCCTGACTAGCGGTCCTAGGGAGACCCAGTACTTC
CDR3 protein: CASSLTSGPRETQYF

J gene: TRBJ2-1
V gene: TRBV27
clone size: .
D gene: .
CDR3 DNA: TGTGCCAGCAGTTTGATGGGAGGACTCTACAATGAGCAGTTCTTC
CDR3 protein: CASSLMGGLYNEQFF

J gene: TRBJ1-5
V gene: TRBV27
clone size: once
D gene: .
CDR3 DNA: TGTGCCAGCAGTTTATCAGTGCGTCAGCCCCAGCATTTT
CDR3 protein: CASSLSVRQPQHF

J gene: TRBJ2-1
V gene: TRBV2
clone size: .
D gene: TRBD2
CDR3 DNA: TGTGCCAGCAGAACTAGCGGGAGAGGTTCCTACAATGAGCAGTTCTTC
CDR3 protein: CASRTSGRGSYNEQFF

J gene: TRBJ2-6
V gene: TRBV7-9
clone size: .
D gene: TRBD1
CDR3 DNA: TGTGCCAGCAGCACGGGGACAGGAATACGCTCTGGGGCCAACGTCCTGACTTTC
CDR3 protein: CASSTGTGIRSGANVLTF

J gene: TRBJ1-3
V gene: TRBV28
clone size: .
D gene: .
CDR3 DNA: TGTGCCAGCATCCAGGCCAGCTCTGGAAACACCATATATTTT
CDR3 protein: CASIQASSGNTIYF

J gene: TRBJ2-1
V gene: TRBV11-2
clone size: few
D gene: .
CDR3 DNA: TGTGCCAGCAGCTTCCTTCACAATGAGCAGTTCTTC
CDR3 protein: CASSFLHNEQFF

J gene: TRBJ2-3
V gene: TRBV28
clone size: .
D gene: TRBD1
CDR3 DNA: TGTGCCAGCAGTTTGGGACAGGGAATAGGAGATACGCAGTATTTT
CDR3 protein: CASSLGQGIGDTQYF

J gene: TRBJ2-5
V gene: TRBV7-2
clone size: .
D gene: TRBD2
CDR3 DNA: TGTGCCAGCACCGAAAGCGGGACTAAGGGTGAGACCCAGTACTTC
CDR3 protein: CASTESGTKGETQYF